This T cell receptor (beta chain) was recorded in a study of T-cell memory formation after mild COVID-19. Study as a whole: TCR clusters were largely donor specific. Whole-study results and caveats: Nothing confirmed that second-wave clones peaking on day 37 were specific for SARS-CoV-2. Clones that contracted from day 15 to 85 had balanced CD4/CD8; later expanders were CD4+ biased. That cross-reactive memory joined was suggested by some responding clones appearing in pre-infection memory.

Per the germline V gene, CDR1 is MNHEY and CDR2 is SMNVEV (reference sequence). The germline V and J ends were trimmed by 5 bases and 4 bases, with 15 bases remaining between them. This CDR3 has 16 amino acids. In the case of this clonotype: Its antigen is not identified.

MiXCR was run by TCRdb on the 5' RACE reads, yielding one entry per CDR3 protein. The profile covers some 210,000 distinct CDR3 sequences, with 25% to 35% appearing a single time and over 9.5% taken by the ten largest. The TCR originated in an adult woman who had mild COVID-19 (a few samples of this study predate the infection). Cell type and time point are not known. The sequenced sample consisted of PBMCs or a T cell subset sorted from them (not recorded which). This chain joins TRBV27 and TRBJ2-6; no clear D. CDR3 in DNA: TGTGCCAGCAGTCCCTCGTATGTACGGGGGGCCAACGTCCTGACTTTC. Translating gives CASSPSYVRGANVLTF. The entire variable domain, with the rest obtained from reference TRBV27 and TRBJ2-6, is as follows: EAQVTQNPRYLITVTGKKLTVTCSQNMNHEYMSWYRQDPGLGLRQIYYSMNVEVTDKGDVPEGYKVSRKEKRNFPLILESPSPNQTSLYFCASSPSYVRGANVLTFGAGSRLTVL.